This T cell receptor (beta chain) is from a study of cytomegalovirus exposure and HLA in healthy donors. Across the study: Approximately 180 million T cells yielded some 100 million unique TCR beta sequences, as an earlier analysis found. Overall study findings and caveats: 87-base-pair reads could not separate some V segments, including TRBV6-2 and TRBV6-3. The authors later linked a missense DCLRE1C variant to TCR beta V- and J-gene trimming. In vitro experiments confirmed that a few CMV-associated chains were specific for CMV antigens.

PCR employed 60 Vbeta and 13 Jbeta primers. Profiling relied on immunoSEQ multiplex PCR, and the TCRdb table lists in-frame clones only, not all of them. Of roughly 110,000 clones listed, under 70% are singletons. There are many counts of this clone. No antigen is known for it. Germline V gene lookup returns CDR1 DFQATT and CDR2 SNEGSKA (reference sequence). The CDR3 sequence is 11 residues long. Trimming cost V 5 bases and J 7 bases, with 11 bases left between them. The source of this sequence is a man aged 18 to 30 in good health and CMV-seropositive. The chain has TRBV20-1 and TRBJ1-2; TRBD1 might be the D (5 bases). The sequenced material came from PBMCs. The CDR3 protein is CSAHRDSGYTF. In DNA form, the CDR3 reads TGCAGTGCTCATCGGGACTCTGGCTACACCTTC.